A single sample gave rise to the 27 T cell receptor beta chains below, sequenced in a study of cytomegalovirus exposure and HLA in healthy donors. PCR used 60 Vbeta primers and 13 Jbeta primers. Using immunoSEQ multiplex PCR, the repertoire was profiled, and TCRdb retains in-frame clones only, with some absent. The table includes some 160,000 clones, roughly 78% detected once. The source material was PBMCs. The receptor source for this set is a middle-aged woman in good health and CMV-seronegative.

The rearrangement joins TRBV6-1 to TRBJ2-7; TRBD1 agrees at 7 bases. V was clipped by 7 bases and J by 3 bases; unmatched bases: 9. The CDR3 runs to 14 residues. CDR1 MNHNS and CDR2 SASEGT come from the germline V gene. This chain's CDR3 is CASIGGQPLYEQYF. The CDR3 DNA reads TGTGCCAGCATTGGGGGACAGCCCCTCTACGAGCAGTACTTC.

The chain links TRBV15 to TRBJ1-5; D is unclear. Germline V gene sequence: CDR1 LNHNV, CDR2 YYDKDF (reference sequence). V lost 4 bases and J 5 bases, leaving 6 bases between the germline ends. The CDR3 has 12 amino acids. This CDR3 is CATSTGYQPQHF. The CDR3 DNA reads as TGTGCCACCAGCACGGGTTATCAGCCCCAGCATTTT.

The genes are TRBV28 and TRBJ1-3; D is possibly TRBD1 (5 bases). CDR1 MDHEN and CDR2 SYDVKM come from the germline V gene. V lost 8 bases, J lost 10 bases, and 12 bases lay in between. CDR3 length equals 11 residues. The DNA for the CDR3 is TGTGCCAGCGGACAAGCCTTAACCATATATTTT. Translation: CASGQALTIYF. The full variable domain, in which reference TRBV28 and TRBJ1-3 provide the parts outside the CDR3, is DVKVTQSSRYLVKRTGEKVFLECVQDMDHENMFWYRQDPGLGLRLIYFSYDVKMKEKGDIPEGYSVSREKKERFSLILESASTNQTSMYLCASGQALTIYFGEGSWLTVV.

In this sample, this clone is medium-sized. The chain employs TRBV5-6 and TRBJ1-4; no clear D. The CDR3 consists of 14 residues. Germline CDR1 reads SGHDT; CDR2 reads YYEEEE. V was pared by 0 bases and J by 4 bases, with 7 bases between. The CDR3 spells CASSLGIVNEKLFF. Written as DNA, the CDR3 is TGTGCCAGCAGCTTGGGTATAGTTAATGAAAAACTGTTTTTT.

The gene calls are TRBV16 and TRBJ1-1, with TRBD1 identical over 8 bases. CDR1 and CDR2 from the germline V gene are KGHSY and FQNENV. Unmatched junction bases numbered 7, after V lost 7 bases and J lost 0 bases. The CDR3 has 15 amino acids. This CDR3 reads CASNRDRPMNTEAFF. CDR3 in DNA: TGTGCCAGCAACAGGGACAGGCCAATGAACACTGAAGCTTTCTTT.

The V gene is TRBV27, the J gene TRBJ2-6; D is ambiguous. The CDR3 runs to 17 residues. Trimming cost V 2 bases and J 0 bases, with 11 bases left between them. Germline-derived CDR1 and CDR2 are MNHEY and SMNVEV (reference sequence). DNA of the CDR3: TGTGCCAGCAGTTTAGAAGGCGGAATCTCTGGGGCCAACGTCCTGACTTTC. Translating it yields CASSLEGGISGANVLTF.

The chain joins TRBV6-6 to TRBJ1-1, with TRBD1 identical over 10 bases. J gave up 4 bases and V 8 bases, and 4 bases lay outside the gene matches. CDR1 MNHNY and CDR2 SVGAGI come from the germline V gene (reference sequence). CDR3 length: 13 amino acids. The CDR3 coding sequence is TGTGCCAGCTTCCGGGACAGGGGCACTGAAGCTTTCTTT. Its translation is CASFRDRGTEAFF.

The genes are TRBV10-3 and TRBJ2-3; D gene uncertain. Per the germline V gene, CDR1 is ENHRY and CDR2 is SYGVKD. Trimming cost V 3 bases and J 7 bases, with 11 bases left between them. This CDR3 has 13 residues. The CDR3 coding sequence is TGTGCCATCAGTGACCCGAGCAAGTATACGCAGTATTTT. Translation: CAISDPSKYTQYF.

The chain couples TRBV20-1 to TRBJ1-1; possibly TRBD1 for D (6 bases). Germline CDR1 reads DFQATT; CDR2 reads SNEGSKA (reference sequence). V gave up 3 bases and J gave up 13 bases, with 12 bases separating them. CDR3 length: 10 amino acids. The DNA for the CDR3 is TGCAGTGCTAGCGATCAAGGGGGTTTCTTT. This translates into CSASDQGGFF.

The V gene is TRBV6-6, the J gene TRBJ1-6, with D possibly matching TRBD1 (6 bases). Germline V gene data show CDR1 as MNHNY and CDR2 as SVGAGI (reference sequence). This CDR3 contains 14 residues. V gave up 0 bases and J gave up 14 bases, with 14 bases separating them. CDR3 sequence: CASSYSGQRPTLHF. The CDR3, as DNA: TGTGCCAGCAGTTACTCTGGACAGCGCCCCACCCTCCACTTT.

This sequence joins TRBV5-1 and TRBJ2-7; 8 bases agree with TRBD1. J lost 4 bases, V lost 3 bases, and 15 bases had no gene match. Germline values: CDR1 SGHRS, CDR2 YFSETQ. CDR3 length: 17 residues. The chain's CDR3 is CASSSGPGTGQSYEQYF. CDR3 in DNA: TGCGCCAGCAGCTCAGGACCGGGGACAGGCCAATCTTACGAGCAGTACTTC.

The chain recombines TRBV19 with TRBJ1-1, with 9 bases identical to TRBD1. V dropped 3 bases and J dropped 4; count of bases not matched to a gene: 6. This CDR3 comprises 15 residues. Germline values: CDR1 LNHDA, CDR2 SQIVND (reference sequence). In nucleotides, the CDR3 is TGTGCCAGTAGTATTACAGGGGGCAGGGGCACTGAAGCTTTCTTT. It yields the protein CASSITGGRGTEAFF.

This clone has a handful of counts. This chain joins TRBV10-3 and TRBJ1-5; D is undetermined. Trimming stripped 6 bases from V and 5 bases from J, with 14 bases between. The germline V gene has CDR1 ENHRY and CDR2 SYGVKD. The CDR3 is 14 amino acids. The CDR3 DNA reads TGTGCCATCAGCTCCCGGGGTACCGATCAGCCCCAGCATTTT. Amino acids: CAISSRGTDQPQHF.

The chain has TRBV5-1 and TRBJ2-1, with D possibly being TRBD1 (5 bases). The CDR3 consists of 13 residues. With 6 bases removed from V and 9 bases from J, the gap between germline ends came to 16 bases. Germline V gene lookup returns CDR1 SGHRS and CDR2 YFSETQ. CDR3 in amino acids: CASTLDPRGEQFF. Here the CDR3 DNA reads TGCGCCAGCACGTTGGACCCTAGGGGTGAGCAGTTCTTC.

The chain combines TRBV5-4 with TRBJ2-7, with D possibly matching TRBD1 (6 bases). Trimming pared 4 bases from V and 2 bases from J, leaving 16 bases between. CDR1 and CDR2 from the germline V gene are SGHNT and YYREEE (reference sequence). CDR3 length: 15 residues. The CDR3 loop reads CASSTQTGGTYEQYF. For the CDR3, the DNA is TGTGCCAGCAGCACACAGACAGGAGGTACCTACGAGCAGTACTTC.

The rearrangement uses TRBV29-1 and TRBJ2-7; 8 bases fit TRBD2. The length of the CDR3 is 13 residues. From germline, CDR1 is SQVTM and CDR2 ANQGSEA. V dropped 2 bases and J dropped 1; count of bases not matched to a gene: 1. CDR3 region: CSVEKRESYEQYF. In DNA, the CDR3 is TGCAGCGTTGAAAAGCGGGAGTCCTACGAGCAGTACTTC.

As DNA, the CDR3 is TGTGCCAGCAGTTTATTGAGGGTGACTGAAGCTTTCTTT. Protein: CASSLLRVTEAFF. The chain is built from TRBV27 and TRBJ1-1; D remains unclear. This CDR3 contains 13 residues. The V gene's germline CDR1 is MNHEY and CDR2 SMNVEV (reference sequence). The V end was cut by 1 base, the J end by 5 bases, with 8 bases between.

The chain combines TRBV5-1 with TRBJ2-7; TRBD1 aligns across 7 bases. The CDR3 has 16 amino acids. J lost 3 bases, V lost 0 bases, and 9 bases had no gene match. The germline gives CDR1 SGHRS, CDR2 YFSETQ. The CDR3 loop reads CASSLGIGTDVYEQYF. CDR3 coding DNA: TGCGCCAGCAGCTTGGGGATCGGGACAGACGTCTACGAGCAGTACTTC.

The chain is built from TRBV27 and TRBJ1-2; D not resolved. Trimming shortened V by 3 bases and J by 0 bases, and 14 bases separated the two germline ends. The CDR3 loop spans 16 amino acids. Germline assignment: CDR1 MNHEY and CDR2 SMNVEV (reference sequence). CDR3 in DNA: TGTGCCAGCAGTTTCCTCTCGGCAGGTACTAACTATGGCTACACCTTC. Its translation: CASSFLSAGTNYGYTF.

The rearrangement links TRBV15 to TRBJ2-3, with D tentatively TRBD2 (5 bases). With 1 base removed from V and 3 bases from J, the gap between germline ends came to 14 bases. The CDR3 contains 16 residues. Germline values: CDR1 LNHNV, CDR2 YYDKDF (reference sequence). The CDR3: CATSRAEGSRTDTQYF. For the CDR3, the DNA is TGTGCCACCAGCAGAGCAGAAGGGAGCAGGACAGATACGCAGTATTTT.

The gene calls are TRBV5-1 and TRBJ2-3, with a possible D match to TRBD1 (6 bases). This CDR3 is built from 16 residues. Germline V lookup: CDR1 SGHRS, CDR2 YFSETQ. V dropped 3 bases and J dropped 2 bases, with 16 bases sitting between them. DNA for the CDR3: TGCGCCAGCAGCTCATCAGGGGCTCTTATCACAGATACGCAGTATTTT. This gives the protein CASSSSGALITDTQYF.

A remark on this clone: The junction and the germline gene differ at one end; a read error may be behind it. V gene TRBV5-1 combines with J gene TRBJ2-3; 14 nucleotides align to TRBD2. CDR3 length equals 17 residues. CDR1 is SGHRS and CDR2 is YFSETQ in the germline V gene. The CDR3 DNA sequence: TGCGCCAGCAGCTTGGAAGGACTAGCGGGGGGCACGGATACGCAGTATTTT. This gives the protein CASSLEGLAGGTDTQYF.

This sequence joins TRBV4-1 and TRBJ2-7; 8 bases line up with TRBD2. The CDR3 contains 16 residues. V shed 0 bases, J shed 5 bases, and the junction held 9 bases outside the gene matches. The germline V gene encodes CDR1 MGHRA and CDR2 YSYEKL. In nucleotides, the CDR3 is TGCGCCAGCAGCCAAGAAGGGAAGGGACTAGGGGACGAGCAGTACTTC. This gives the protein CASSQEGKGLGDEQYF.

V usage is TRBV7-2 and J usage is TRBJ1-1, with D perhaps TRBD1 (5 bases). This CDR3 comprises 15 residues. From germline, CDR1 is SGHTA and CDR2 FQGNSA. V was trimmed by 7 bases and J by 1 base, leaving 16 bases between them. The CDR3 coding sequence is TGTGCCAGCACAGTAGGGGTACAGAGGAACACTGAAGCTTTCTTT. It yields the protein CASTVGVQRNTEAFF.

The gene calls are TRBV6-6 and TRBJ2-3, with TRBD2 matching 10 bases. Trimming took 11 bases from V and 6 from J; bases not matched to a gene: 11. Germline V gene sequence: CDR1 MNHNY, CDR2 SVGAGI (reference sequence). This CDR3 is built from 14 residues. This CDR3 is CAGAGLAVPDTQYF. In DNA form, the CDR3 reads TGTGCCGGCGCAGGACTAGCGGTCCCGGATACGCAGTATTTT.

This chain links TRBV5-4 with TRBJ1-4; D gene uncertain. The CDR3 totals 13 residues. Germline V gene sequence: CDR1 SGHNT, CDR2 YYREEE (reference sequence). The V and J ends lost 0 bases and 7 bases respectively, with 7 bases between them. The CDR3 sequence: CASSLGPIEKLFF. The CDR3 nucleotides are TGTGCCAGCAGCTTGGGCCCTATTGAAAAACTGTTTTTT.

With respect to this clone: Mismatch with germline at one junction end may stem from a read error. V and J are TRBV7-7 and TRBJ2-7; D is undetermined. CDR1 and CDR2 (germline): SSHAT, FNYEAQ (reference sequence). The CDR3 runs 20 residues. DNA for the CDR3: TGTGCTAGCAGCTTAGGCGGCTTCCACAAGCTCTCCCCCTTCGGTCTTGGGCAGTACTTC. Translated: CASSLGGFHKLSPFGLGQYF.